This is a list of T cell receptor beta chains from one sample in a study of blood T cell repertoires in COVID-19. The repertoire was sequenced with immunoSEQ multiplex PCR; TCRdb's copy has only in-frame clones and lacks some. The profile shows some 320,000 clones, over 85% of them singletons. The specimen sequenced was peripheral blood. These receptor sequences come from a woman between 25 and 40 years old with COVID-19, enrolled during active disease. The CDR3 runs from the conserved cysteine through the conserved F or W. The order of the fields is clone size, V gene, D gene, J gene, CDR3 DNA, CDR3 protein. The D gene is left open where the match is weak. Clone sizes are given selectively: once, few, many, or a class where the clone is expanded.

>NA|TRBV4-1|TRBD2|TRBJ2-1
TGCGCCAGCAGCCAAGTAGCTAGCGGGGGGGCCCTCGGTGAGCAGTTCTTC
CASSQVASGGALGEQFF
>once|TRBV15|TRBD1|TRBJ1-5
TGTGCCACCAGCAGATACGACAGGGGAGGGAATCAGCCCCAGCATTTT
CATSRYDRGGNQPQHF
>NA|TRBV2|TRBD2|TRBJ2-3
TGTGCCAGCAGTGACCTAGCGGGGGGGCTAGATACGCAGTATTTT
CASSDLAGGLDTQYF
>NA|TRBV24-1|NA|TRBJ1-5
TGTGCCACCAGTGATTCGGGCAATCAGCCCCAGCATTTT
CATSDSGNQPQHF
>NA|TRBV7-8|NA|TRBJ1-1
TGTGCCAGCAGCTTAGGGGGCTTGTACACTGAAGCTTTCTTT
CASSLGGLYTEAFF
>once|TRBV29-1|TRBD1|TRBJ2-2
TGCAGCGCTCTGACAGGGACCGGGGAGCTGTTTTTT
CSALTGTGELFF
>NA|TRBV10-3|NA|TRBJ1-1
TGTGCCATCAGATTTGACACGAACACTGAAGCTTTCTTT
CAIRFDTNTEAFF
>NA|TRBV5-1|NA|TRBJ2-3
TGCGCCAGCAGCTTGTTTGACGGGGGAGCAGATACGCAGTATTTT
CASSLFDGGADTQYF
>NA|TRBV5-1|TRBD1|TRBJ2-7
TGCGCCAGCAGCATCACAGGGGGAGAGCAGTACTTC
CASSITGGEQYF
>few|TRBV7-9|NA|TRBJ1-2
TGTGCCAATGACATAGACGGGGGGCGGAATGGCTACACCTTC
CANDIDGGRNGYTF
>NA|TRBV19|TRBD1|TRBJ1-1
TGTGCCAGTAGTTTAAACAGGGGAACTGAAGCTTTCTTT
CASSLNRGTEAFF
>NA|TRBV6-1|NA|TRBJ1-2
TGTGCCAGCAGTGAAACCGCCCTTGGGCCCTATGGCTACACCTTC
CASSETALGPYGYTF
>NA|TRBV7-2|TRBD2|TRBJ2-7
TGTGCCAGCAGCTATAGCGGGGGGGACTACGAGCAGTACTTC
CASSYSGGDYEQYF
>once|TRBV5-1|NA|TRBJ2-5
TGCGCCAGCAGCCCTCTAACGGTGGCGGGGGCCCTGGAAGAGACCCAGTACTTC
CASSPLTVAGALEETQYF
>NA|TRBV5-1|NA|TRBJ2-3
TGCGCCAGCAGCTCGGATGAGGGGGGGTCAGATACGCAGTATTTT
CASSSDEGGSDTQYF
>NA|TRBV3-1/TRBV3-2|TRBD2|TRBJ2-7
TGTGCCAGCAGCCCCCCGGGACTAGCTCAGCCCGAGCAGTACTTC
CASSPPGLAQPEQYF
>NA|TRBV4-2|TRBD2|TRBJ2-3
TGTGCCAGCAGCGAATTAGCGGGGGCCGCCACAGATACGCAGTATTTT
CASSELAGAATDTQYF
>NA|TRBV6-5|NA|TRBJ2-7
TGTGCCAGCAGGGAGACAGGCTTGAGCTCCTACGAGCAGTACTTC
CASRETGLSSYEQYF
>NA|TRBV7-6|NA|TRBJ2-2
TGTGCCAGCAGCTTTCACAGTCGGGACGGGGAGCTGTTTTTT
CASSFHSRDGELFF
>NA|TRBV25-1|TRBD1|TRBJ1-3
TGTGCCAGCAGTGAATCGGGGACAGGGCGCTCTGGAAACACCATATATTTT
CASSESGTGRSGNTIYF
>NA|TRBV19|NA|TRBJ1-5
TGTGCCAGTAGTTCCAATAGCAATCAGCCCCAGCATTTT
CASSSNSNQPQHF
>NA|TRBV12-1|NA|TRBJ1-2
TGTGCCAGCAGCTTTGAAAGGACAGGGATGTACTATGGCTACACCTTC
CASSFERTGMYYGYTF